One and the same sample provided the 11 T cell receptor beta chains below, sequenced in a study of T cell repertoires in cytomegalovirus infection. TCRdb ran MiXCR on the reads and lists one entry per CDR3 protein. The sample includes hundreds of thousands of distinct CDR3 sequences, 6% to 8% of them seen just once. The sample comprised PBMCs. The receptor source for this set is a human donor in good health (CMV status not recorded). Some clones in this sample may be carry-over from other donors' samples.

This clonotype was counted a few times. One base away lies a much larger clone, so this may be a sequencing read error. The CDR3 DNA sequence: TGTGCCAGCTCACAACCGGCAGGTAGACAAGAGACCCAGTACTTC. Translating gives CASSQPAGRQETQYF. The genes are TRBV18 and TRBJ2-5; no firm D call. Germline lookup yields CDR1 KGHSH and CDR2 LQKENI. The ends were cut back, 4 bases at V and 2 bases at J, with 14 bases in the middle. This CDR3 region has 15 residues.

This rearrangement joins TRBV29-1 to TRBJ1-5; TRBD1 matches 7 bases. This CDR3 spans 13 amino acids. CDR1 is SQVTM, CDR2 ANQGSEA, per germline. Trimming took 6 bases from V and 5 from J; bases not matched to a gene: 7. Here the CDR3 reads CSVSRGTDQPQHF. The CDR3 DNA reads as TGCAGCGTCTCCAGGGGGACGGATCAGCCCCAGCATTTT.

Many counts were recorded for this clonotype. V is TRBV29-1 and J is TRBJ1-3, with D possibly TRBD1 on 6 matching bases. There are 15 residues in the CDR3. Germline V gives CDR1 SQVTM, CDR2 ANQGSEA. V lost 3 bases and J 4 bases, leaving 16 bases between the germline ends. CDR3 in DNA: TGCAGCGTTGAGGGGGCCGGAGAGGAGGGAAACACCATATATTTT. Protein sequence: CSVEGAGEEGNTIYF.

This clonotype showed up many times. The J gene is TRBJ1-5, the V gene TRBV7-9; tentatively, D is TRBD1 (6 bases). Germline V gives CDR1 SEHNR, CDR2 FQNEAQ (reference sequence). V shed 4 bases and J shed 3 bases, with 13 bases lying between them. The CDR3 extends over 15 amino acids. CDR3 amino acids: CASSSGAAVNQPQHF. Here the CDR3 DNA reads TGTGCCAGCAGCTCAGGGGCGGCAGTCAATCAGCCCCAGCATTTT.

The CDR3 sequence: CSASSGTGITEQYF. CDR3 DNA sequence: TGCAGTGCTAGTTCCGGGACAGGGATTACCGAGCAGTACTTC. The chain combines TRBV20-1 with TRBJ2-7; 9 bases map to TRBD1. Germline loops: CDR1 DFQATT, CDR2 SNEGSKA (reference sequence). CDR3 length: 14 residues. V lost 3 bases and J lost 6; bases outside the gene matches: 9.

Ten or more counts support this clonotype. The V call is TRBV7-2, the J call TRBJ2-3, with 10 bases aligning to TRBD2. The germline V gene has CDR1 SGHTA and CDR2 FQGNSA. The CDR3 has 14 residues. Trimming removed 4 bases from V and 5 bases from J; junction bases left unmatched: 3. CDR3 residues: CASSSRLAGDTQYF. The DNA for the CDR3 is TGTGCCAGCAGCTCCAGACTAGCGGGAGATACGCAGTATTTT.

In its sample, this clonotype was seen many times. This chain links TRBV6-2 or TRBV6-3 with TRBJ2-1; D unclear. This CDR3 contains 12 residues. Trimming removed 2 bases from V and 7 bases from J, with 6 bases in between. Looked up from germline, CDR1 is MNHEY and CDR2 is SVGEGT. CDR3 protein: CASSYGLNEQFF. The CDR3 nucleotides read TGTGCCAGCAGTTACGGTCTGAATGAGCAGTTCTTC.

This clonotype occurred many times. This chain links TRBV5-1 with TRBJ1-1, with 7 nucleotides matching TRBD1. Losses at the gene ends were 2 bases for V and 1 base for J; bases not matched to a gene: 11. CDR3 size: 17 residues. Germline lookup yields CDR1 SGHRS and CDR2 YFSETQ. CDR3 sequence reads: CASSFGRGGQSNTEAFF. CDR3 sequence (DNA): TGCGCCAGCAGCTTTGGGCGAGGGGGCCAGTCGAACACTGAAGCTTTCTTT.

This clonotype was recorded at least ten times. The chain employs TRBV6-2 or TRBV6-3 and TRBJ2-6; D is uncertain. V was trimmed by 7 bases and J by 4 bases, leaving 8 bases between them. Germline-derived CDR1 and CDR2 are MNHEY and SVGEGT. The CDR3 totals 13 residues. The CDR3 protein is CASTYDGANVLTF. The CDR3 nucleotides read TGTGCCAGCACCTATGACGGGGCCAACGTCCTGACTTTC.

This clonotype was counted ten times or more. The genes are TRBV9 and TRBJ2-7; no clear D. Germline CDR1 SGDLS, CDR2 YYNGEE. The CDR3 contains 13 residues. The ends were cut back, 2 bases at V and 5 bases at J, with 11 bases in the middle. The CDR3 DNA reads TGTGCCAGCAGCGTGGGTATTCGGAACGAGCAGTACTTC. Its translation: CASSVGIRNEQYF.

The gene calls are TRBV29-1 and TRBJ2-1; the match to TRBD1 covers 7 bases. The CDR3 sequence is 16 residues long. From germline, CDR1 is SQVTM and CDR2 ANQGSEA. Trimming removed 0 bases from V and 6 bases from J; junction bases left unmatched: 11. The CDR3 DNA is TGCAGCGTTGAAGATTTAGGGCAGAGGGGGCCCAATGAGCAGTTCTTC. This encodes CSVEDLGQRGPNEQFF.